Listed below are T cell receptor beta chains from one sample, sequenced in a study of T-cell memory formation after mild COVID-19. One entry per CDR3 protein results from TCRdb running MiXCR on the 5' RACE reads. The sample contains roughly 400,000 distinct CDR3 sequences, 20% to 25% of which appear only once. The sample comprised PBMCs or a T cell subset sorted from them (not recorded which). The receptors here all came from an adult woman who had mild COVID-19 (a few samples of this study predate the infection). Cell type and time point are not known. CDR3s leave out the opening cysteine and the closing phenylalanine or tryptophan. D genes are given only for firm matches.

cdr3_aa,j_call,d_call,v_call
ASPKRRGRTDTQY,TRBJ2-3,NA,TRBV7-2
ASTTRLAGVEVQF,TRBJ2-1,TRBD2,TRBV12-3/TRBV12-4
SAKPPDRDTDTQY,TRBJ2-3,TRBD1,TRBV20-1
ASSFITGGAN,TRBJ2-7,TRBD2,TRBV12-3/TRBV12-4
ASSTRDSYLYEQY,TRBJ2-7,TRBD1,TRBV19
AISGSSGRFPDEQF,TRBJ2-1,TRBD2,TRBV10-3
ASSRGDRGIYEQY,TRBJ2-7,TRBD1,TRBV7-9
ATSDLWSNQPQH,TRBJ1-5,NA,TRBV24-1
ASGLASGGRNTIY,TRBJ1-3,TRBD1,TRBV12-5
ASSPVRPHEQY,TRBJ2-7,NA,TRBV5-1
SASPQGTEAF,TRBJ1-1,NA,TRBV20-1
ASRPDSGNYGYT,TRBJ1-2,NA,TRBV5-1
ASSPGTGESYNSPLH,TRBJ1-6,TRBD1,TRBV19
ASSRDRVIDTQY,TRBJ2-3,TRBD1,TRBV27
ASSYSLASGPYEQY,TRBJ2-7,TRBD2,TRBV6-2/TRBV6-3
ASSPPGHMNTEAF,TRBJ1-1,NA,TRBV9
ASSYTGGETYEQY,TRBJ2-7,NA,TRBV5-1
ASSLVGPREQY,TRBJ2-7,NA,TRBV6-2/TRBV6-3
ASSMRQGDTEAF,TRBJ1-1,NA,TRBV19
SAVLRLSGGYT,TRBJ1-2,NA,TRBV20-1
ASSRAPSGKVGNFQY,TRBJ2-4,TRBD2,TRBV27
ASSVSRGSGTEAF,TRBJ1-1,TRBD1,TRBV2
ASSLAGQSRGQF,TRBJ2-1,TRBD1,TRBV7-9
ASSLNGELF,TRBJ2-2,NA,TRBV27
ASSLARGYEQY,TRBJ2-7,NA,TRBV12-3/TRBV12-4
ASSLGGQLYEQY,TRBJ2-7,NA,TRBV7-2
ASSFIGRGGQPQH,TRBJ1-5,NA,TRBV12-3/TRBV12-4
ASRPSGTYEQY,TRBJ2-7,NA,TRBV12-3/TRBV12-4
ATSERLRGAGELF,TRBJ2-2,NA,TRBV24-1
ASSPLGQEGEKLF,TRBJ1-4,NA,TRBV5-1
AIRPGQGSDTQY,TRBJ2-3,TRBD1,TRBV10-3
ASSPRTRVNTGELF,TRBJ2-2,TRBD2,TRBV7-2
ASSLGGGVSEAF,TRBJ1-1,NA,TRBV7-6
ASSQEGTAEAF,TRBJ1-1,NA,TRBV3-1
ASSLETGVNQPQH,TRBJ1-5,TRBD1,TRBV5-1
ASSSRGGGNNEQF,TRBJ2-1,NA,TRBV7-9
ASSLAGDGGELF,TRBJ2-2,NA,TRBV7-6
ASTHGGSGANVLT,TRBJ2-6,NA,TRBV19
ASRREVSTEAF,TRBJ1-1,NA,TRBV4-1
ASSLASAGTYGYT,TRBJ1-2,NA,TRBV7-9
ATSDNRDRRTYEQY,TRBJ2-7,TRBD1,TRBV24-1
ASSTRIRTGGGGELF,TRBJ2-2,TRBD1,TRBV7-8